The clone carrying this TCR beta chain was counted a few times. The data stem from a study of blood T cells in healthy people across ages. Germline V gene lookup returns CDR1 SGHNT and CDR2 YENEEA. CDR3 length: 15 amino acids. Trimming pared 5 bases from V and 2 bases from J, leaving 14 bases between. A second PCR of roughly 7 to 11 cycles used a sample-barcoded 5' primer and a J-beta primer mix. TCRdb recomputed calls from the 5' RACE reads with MiXCR, one row per CDR3 protein. The sample carries about 670,000 distinct CDR3 sequences, 40% to 65% recorded once. The sequence came from a woman older than 75 in good health. Sequencing input: blood. The rearrangement uses TRBV11-3 and TRBJ2-3, with a weak D call TRBD1 (5 bases). CDR3 DNA sequence: TGTGCCAGCAGCCCTGGTGGACAAAACACAGATACGCAGTATTTT. Translating it yields CASSPGGQNTDTQYF. The full variable domain, with the rest looked up from reference TRBV11-3 and TRBJ2-3, is EAGVVQSPRYKIIEKKQPVAFWCNPISGHNTLYWYLQNLGQGPELLIRYENEEAVDDSQLPKDRFSAERLKGVDSTLKIQPAELGDSAVYLCASSPGGQNTDTQYFGPGTRLTVL.